The sequence of this T cell receptor (beta chain) was determined in a study of post-analysis software for immune sequencing data. Study findings and constraints: When compared against controls, multiple sclerosis patients showed significantly lower normalized Chao1 diversity. Roughly 5 TRBV segments were significantly more frequent in patients than in controls. TRBV5-6, TRBV5-1 and TRBV20-1 were among these segments.

V lost 0 bases and J lost 4, with 11 bases in between. There are 14 residues in the CDR3. Germline V gene lookup returns CDR1 GTSNPN and CDR2 SVGIG (reference sequence). In the case of this clonotype: Its antigen is not known.

Unique molecular identifiers were present in the TCR beta cDNA libraries. From the PCR reads, TCRdb called clonotypes with MiXCR, one entry per CDR3 protein. The data contain approximately 690,000 distinct CDR3 sequences, 55% to 70% of them singletons. Sequencing input: blood. The sequence came from a girl aged 2 to 10 with multiple sclerosis. The V gene is TRBV30, the J gene TRBJ2-3; D is possibly TRBD2 (6 bases). The CDR3 DNA is TGTGCCTGGAGTGTATCCGGGAGCGCAGATACGCAGTATTTT. Translation gives CAWSVSGSADTQYF.